Below are 10 T cell receptor beta chains sequenced from a single sample in a study of T cells after yellow fever vaccination. TCRdb redid the calling of the 5' RACE reads with MiXCR, one entry per CDR3 protein. The table shows hundreds of thousands of distinct CDR3 sequences, with around 3.6% occurring only once. The sequencing used PBMCs, collected on the day of the yellow fever booster vaccination. These receptors originate from a man between 18 and 35 years old who received the YFV17D yellow fever vaccine.

The sample holds many counts of this clonotype. The genes are TRBV5-1 and TRBJ2-5; TRBD1 aligns across 9 bases. The CDR3 loop spans 15 amino acids. After removal of 3 bases from V and 2 bases from J, the junction contained 5 bases not matched to a gene. Germline loops: CDR1 SGHRS, CDR2 YFSETQ. CDR3: CASSSWTGEQETQYF. The CDR3 DNA follows: TGCGCCAGCAGCTCCTGGACAGGGGAGCAAGAGACCCAGTACTTC.

The chain joins TRBV12-3 or TRBV12-4 to TRBJ2-6; D call uncertain. Trimming took 1 base from V and 1 from J, leaving 5 bases between them. This CDR3 contains 15 residues. CDR3 sequence: CASSLVISGANVLTF. The CDR3 DNA sequence: TGTGCCAGCAGTTTAGTGATATCTGGGGCCAACGTCCTGACTTTC.

The V call is TRBV15, the J call TRBJ2-1; no clear D. Per the germline V gene, CDR1 is LNHNV and CDR2 is YYDKDF (reference sequence). V shed 4 bases and J shed 4 bases, with 23 bases lying between them. The CDR3 is 18 amino acids. CDR3 in amino acids: CATSIRRTGPLSYNEQFF. The CDR3 DNA sequence: TGTGCCACCAGCATACGAAGAACCGGACCCCTAAGTTACAATGAGCAGTTCTTC.

This clonotype has only one observation. A read error may be the cause here, since a much bigger clone is one base away. This chain connects TRBV19 to TRBJ1-3; D gene uncertain. The germline V gene encodes CDR1 LNHDA and CDR2 SQIVND (reference sequence). This CDR3 comprises 14 residues. The CDR3 is CASSVTRSGNTLYF. DNA for the CDR3: TGTGCCAGTAGTGTGACCCGCTCTGGAAACACCCTATATTTT.

In its sample, this clonotype was seen many times. The CDR3 DNA sequence: TGTGCCAGCAGCTTAGTAGGAGGGGACCTCTCAGGCTACACCTTC. Protein: CASSLVGGDLSGYTF. V gene TRBV7-8 combines with J gene TRBJ1-2; D is possibly TRBD1 (5 bases). V lost 1 base to trimming and J lost 8 bases, with 17 bases between them. The CDR3 extends over 15 amino acids. From germline, CDR1 is SGHVS and CDR2 FQNEAQ. The full variable domain, rest sourced from reference TRBV7-8 and TRBJ1-2, is GAGVSQSPRYKVAKRGQDVALRCDPISGHVSLFWYQQALGQGPEFLTYFQNEAQLDKSGLPSDRFFAERPEGSVSTLKIQRTQQEDSAVYLCASSLVGGDLSGYTFGSGTRLTVV.

This clonotype was recorded many times. For the CDR3, the DNA is TGTGCCAGCAGCTTAGGAGGGGCCCCCCTCCACTTT. It specifies CASSLGGAPLHF. The rearrangement joins TRBV7-9 to TRBJ1-6; D might be TRBD1 (5 bases). Germline CDR1 reads SEHNR; CDR2 reads FQNEAQ (reference sequence). Trimming removed 1 base at V and 13 bases at J, with 8 bases between. This CDR3 contains 12 residues.

V is TRBV5-5 and J is TRBJ1-4; the D gene is possibly TRBD1 (6 bases). The CDR3 runs 15 residues. CDR1 SGHKS and CDR2 YYEKEE come from the germline V gene (reference sequence). Trimming pared 0 bases from V and 8 bases from J, leaving 14 bases between. The CDR3 nucleotides read TGTGCCAGCAGCTTGGCGGGGGCTGTCGGGGAAAAACTGTTTTTT. It codes for CASSLAGAVGEKLFF.

V is TRBV20-1 and J is TRBJ2-1; 10 bases fit TRBD2. Per germline, CDR1 DFQATT and CDR2 SNEGSKA (reference sequence). With V trimmed by 1 base and J by 2 bases, 11 bases remained unmatched. The CDR3 totals 18 residues. CDR3 loop: CSARGSGGALSPYNEQFF. DNA for the CDR3: TGCAGTGCTAGAGGGAGCGGGGGGGCATTGAGCCCCTACAATGAGCAGTTCTTC.

This clonotype was observed a few times. The chain recombines TRBV3-1 with TRBJ2-5; 8 bases are shared with TRBD1. CDR1 is LGHDT and CDR2 is YNNKEL in the germline V gene (reference sequence). The CDR3 contains 15 residues. Losses at the gene ends were 6 bases for V and 5 bases for J; bases not matched to a gene: 11. CDR3 sequence: CASSWTGTPRETQYF. The CDR3, as DNA: TGTGCCAGCAGTTGGACAGGGACTCCCCGGGAGACCCAGTACTTC.

The sample holds many counts of this clonotype. V usage is TRBV6-2 or TRBV6-3 and J usage is TRBJ2-3; D might be TRBD1 or TRBD2, each matching 6 bases. CDR1 and CDR2 from the germline V gene are MNHEY and SVGEGT. The CDR3 is 19 residues long. Trimming cost V 2 bases and J 1 base, with 22 bases left between them. The CDR3 reads CASSYPGTLGGRGTDTQYF. In DNA form, the CDR3 reads TGTGCCAGCAGTTACCCCGGCACACTCGGGGGCAGGGGCACAGATACGCAGTATTTT.